Ten or more counts support the clone carrying this TCR beta chain. This sample stems from a study of regulatory T cells in long-lasting Graves disease. The germline CDR1 and CDR2 sequences are DFQATT and SNEGSKA (reference sequence). The CDR3 sequence is 14 residues long. Between the trimmed V and J ends, which lost 5 bases and 4 bases, there was a span of 16 bases. Time point meaning: newly diagnosed GD, antithyroid drugs for less than 3 months. Construction of the TCR library relied on RNA isolated from PBMCs. Construction of the TCR beta libraries employed iRepertoire HTBI primers in conjunction with Arm-PCR of CDR3 regions. TCRdb used MiXCR to reprocess the multiplex PCR reads, holding one entry per CDR3 protein. The profile covers about 420,000 distinct CDR3 sequences, with about 15% appearing a single time and around a quarter taken by the ten largest. These same data were also listed under a study on T cells in Graves' hyperthyroidism and ophthalmopathy.

The source of this sequence is a woman between 18 and 30 years old with Graves disease. This material consisted of peripheral blood mononuclear cells (PBMCs), taken at new diagnosis, from a patient treated with antithyroid drugs. The chain combines TRBV20-1 with TRBJ2-3; TRBD1 or TRBD2 may be the D gene (5 bases each). CDR3 amino acids: CSADRDLMPDTQYF. The CDR3 region has the DNA TGCAGTGCTGACCGGGACCTCATGCCAGATACGCAGTATTTT.